The text below deals with one TCR beta chain. Those enrolled, adults aged roughly 18 to 89 years, came from under 25 US areas. Clinical history as reported by participants underpinned cohort assignment. This sample is part of a study of blood T cell repertoires in COVID-19. Whole-study context: PBMCs, B-cell-depleted T cells, or T cells were the source of the cDNA or gDNA that made up the material.

The V gene's germline CDR1 is LGHNA and CDR2 YSLEER. The CDR3 is 16 amino acids. Unmatched junction bases numbered 9, after V lost 6 bases and J lost 4 bases. Only in-frame clones appear in the TCRdb table, and some are missing; sequencing was by immunoSEQ multiplex PCR. This sample has around 200,000 clones, with 80% to 90% found just once. This sequence joins TRBV4-3 and TRBJ2-2, with 9 bases identical to TRBD1. The sequenced sample consisted of PBMCs or T cells enriched from blood (not recorded which). This receptor was obtained from a woman aged 40 to 49 with acute COVID-19. CDR3 nucleotides: TGCGCCAGCAGACTTCTGGCGACAGGGGGCACCGGGGAGCTGTTTTTT. Its translation is CASRLLATGGTGELFF.